Below are 5 T cell receptor beta chains sequenced from a single sample in a study of OX40 agonist ivuxolimab in advanced cancers. Only in-frame clones appear in the TCRdb table, and some are missing; sequencing was by immunoSEQ multiplex PCR. The repertoire holds over 70,000 clones, with under 95% as singletons. Sequenced material: CD4+ or CD8+ T cells sorted from blood, taken in a trial of the OX40 agonist ivuxolimab. The receptors were sampled from an adult with an advanced solid tumor such as melanoma, head and neck, liver or kidney cancer.

The rearrangement joins TRBV4-3 to TRBJ2-7, with TRBD2 matching over 12 bases. With 3 bases clipped from V and 5 bases from J, the junction kept 5 bases outside the gene matches. Germline CDR1 LGHNA, CDR2 YSLEER. CDR3 length: 15 residues. The CDR3 reads CASSQRLAGEDEQYF. CDR3 DNA: TGCGCCAGCAGCCAGCGACTAGCGGGAGAGGACGAGCAGTACTTC.

This clone was counted a single time. This rearrangement joins TRBV7-2 to TRBJ2-7; 7 bases agree with TRBD1. The CDR3 has 13 amino acids. Germline assignment: CDR1 SGHTA and CDR2 FQGNSA. The V gene end was trimmed by 6 bases and the J gene end by 0 bases; junction bases not matched to a gene: 2. The CDR3 protein is CASRQGSSYEQYF. CDR3 sequence (DNA): TGTGCCAGCAGACAGGGGAGCTCCTACGAGCAGTACTTC.

The chain links TRBV2 to TRBJ2-5; D is unresolved. The germline V gene has CDR1 SNHLY and CDR2 FYNNEI. V shed 5 bases and J shed 5 bases, with 18 bases lying between them. The CDR3 sequence is 15 residues long. CDR3 coding DNA: TGTGCCAGCAGTCCTTCTATAGATCTTGGGGAGACCCAGTACTTC. It is translated as CASSPSIDLGETQYF.

This chain joins TRBV2 and TRBJ2-7; 11 positions match TRBD1. Per germline, CDR1 SNHLY and CDR2 FYNNEI. This CDR3 comprises 13 residues. V was pared by 9 bases and J by 9 bases, with 10 bases of the junction left unmatched. CDR3 protein: CASVGTGGFGQYF. CDR3 coding DNA: TGTGCCAGTGTCGGGACAGGGGGATTTGGGCAGTACTTC.

The rearrangement links TRBV28 to TRBJ1-5; D is perhaps TRBD1 (5 bases). V was shortened by 3 bases and J by 7 bases, with 16 bases between the two germline ends. The CDR3 loop spans 15 amino acids. Germline values: CDR1 MDHEN, CDR2 SYDVKM. CDR3 nucleotides: TGTGCCAGCAGTTTTCTCCAGGGTCCCGGGCAGCCCCAGCATTTT. Translation: CASSFLQGPGQPQHF. Full variable domain (outside the CDR3, taken from reference TRBV28 and TRBJ1-5): DVKVTQSSRYLVKRTGEKVFLECVQDMDHENMFWYRQDPGLGLRLIYFSYDVKMKEKGDIPEGYSVSREKKERFSLILESASTNQTSMYLCASSFLQGPGQPQHFGDGTRLSIL.